This T cell receptor beta chain was obtained from a study of siplizumab effects on memory and regulatory T cells. This clone has a handful of counts. Its antigen is unknown. The CDR3 contains 14 residues. Between the trimmed V and J ends, which lost 2 bases and 2 bases, there was a span of 9 bases. Germline V gene lookup returns CDR1 MDHEN and CDR2 SYDVKM. Study-wide results and limits: Proliferating CD4+ or CD8+ clones, roughly 75-95% of them, lacked an assignable naive or memory phenotype. A major contribution to the alloresponse seemed to be made by naive T cells, which seemed more diverse than memory cells.

The method was immunoSEQ multiplex PCR; TCRdb's version includes in-frame clones alone and lacks a portion of them. The sample contains about 100,000 clones, roughly 94% of which appear only once. The material sequenced was Tregs sorted from blood. The clonotype originates from a human donor in good health. The rearrangement joins TRBV28 to TRBJ1-1, with D possibly matching TRBD1 (5 bases). CDR3 sequence reads: CASSLLTGNTEAFF. The CDR3 DNA follows: TGTGCCAGCAGTTTACTTACAGGAAACACTGAAGCTTTCTTT.